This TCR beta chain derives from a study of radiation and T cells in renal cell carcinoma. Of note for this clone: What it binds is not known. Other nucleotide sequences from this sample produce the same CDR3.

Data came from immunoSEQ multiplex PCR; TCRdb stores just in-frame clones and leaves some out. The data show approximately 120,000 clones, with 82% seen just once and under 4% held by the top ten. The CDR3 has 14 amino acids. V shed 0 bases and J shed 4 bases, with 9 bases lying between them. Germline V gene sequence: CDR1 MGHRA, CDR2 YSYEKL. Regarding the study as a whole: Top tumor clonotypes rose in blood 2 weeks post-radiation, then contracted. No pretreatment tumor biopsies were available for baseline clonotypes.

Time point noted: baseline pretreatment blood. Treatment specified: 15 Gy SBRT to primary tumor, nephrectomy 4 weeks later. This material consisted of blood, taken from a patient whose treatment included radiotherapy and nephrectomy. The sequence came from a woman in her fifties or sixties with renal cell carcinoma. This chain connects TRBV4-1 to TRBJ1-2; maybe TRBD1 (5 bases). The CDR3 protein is CASSQEGAGYGYTF. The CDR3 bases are TGCGCCAGCAGCCAAGAAGGGGCCGGCTATGGCTACACCTTC.